Presented here are 24 T cell receptor beta chains from one specimen sequenced in a study of blood T cell repertoires in COVID-19. The method was immunoSEQ multiplex PCR; TCRdb's version includes in-frame clones alone and lacks a portion of them. The sample carries 150,000 to 200,000 clones, about 89% recorded once. The sequencing input was PBMCs or T cells enriched from blood (not recorded which). The receptors were gathered from a young woman who had recovered from COVID-19.

The chain uses TRBV11-3 and TRBJ2-3; D possibly corresponds to TRBD2 (5 bases). V lost 2 bases and J 4 bases, leaving 7 bases between the germline ends. From germline, CDR1 is SGHNT and CDR2 YENEEA. CDR3 length: 13 amino acids. Here the CDR3 reads CASSLQAADTQYF. The CDR3 bases are TGTGCCAGCAGCTTACAAGCGGCAGATACGCAGTATTTT.

The chain couples TRBV6-5 to TRBJ1-2; the D gene is possibly TRBD1 (5 bases). Germline V gene data show CDR1 as MNHEY and CDR2 as SVGAGI. Trimming took 2 bases from V and 8 from J, leaving 6 bases between them. There are 11 residues in the CDR3. The CDR3 reads CASSYRGGYTF. The CDR3 DNA is TGTGCCAGCAGTTACAGGGGAGGCTACACCTTC.

V and J are TRBV28 and TRBJ1-2; TRBD1 matches at 7 bases. This CDR3 is 15 amino acids long. The V segment lost 6 bases and the J segment 7 bases; nucleotides outside the gene matches: 14. Germline CDR1 is MDHEN and CDR2 is SYDVKM. CDR3 protein: CASSSTGAPSGGYTF. In DNA, the CDR3 is TGTGCCAGCAGCTCCACAGGGGCCCCCTCGGGTGGCTACACCTTC.

The chain combines TRBV2 with TRBJ1-1, with TRBD1 matching 9 bases. J lost 4 bases, V lost 6 bases, and 6 bases had no gene match. The CDR3 contains 14 residues. CDR1 is SNHLY, CDR2 FYNNEI, per germline. The CDR3 loop reads CASRNTGGRTEAFF. DNA of the CDR3: TGTGCCAGCAGGAATACAGGGGGCCGCACTGAAGCTTTCTTT.

The rearrangement links TRBV28 to TRBJ1-1; D is unclear. Germline assignment: CDR1 MDHEN and CDR2 SYDVKM. V dropped 4 bases and J dropped 1 base, with 16 bases sitting between them. There are 16 residues in the CDR3. CDR3 nucleotide sequence: TGTGCCAGCAGTTCGATACCCCAACAGCCGAACACTGAAGCTTTCTTT. Amino acids: CASSSIPQQPNTEAFF.

V gene TRBV3-1 (or the pseudogene TRBV3-2) combines with J gene TRBJ2-3; the match to TRBD2 covers 11 bases. Germline assignment: CDR1 LGHDT and CDR2 YNNKEL (reference sequence). CDR3 size: 17 residues. With 2 bases clipped from V and 5 bases from J, the junction kept 9 bases outside the gene matches. This CDR3 reads CASSQFHSGRAGDTQYF. The CDR3 DNA reads TGTGCCAGCAGCCAATTCCATAGCGGGAGGGCCGGAGATACGCAGTATTTT.

The chain joins TRBV4-1 to TRBJ1-5; D unclear. Germline values: CDR1 MGHRA, CDR2 YSYEKL. V was cut by 2 bases and J by 0 bases, with 14 bases left in between. The CDR3 is made up of 17 amino acids. CDR3: CASSQWGFGVSNQPQHF. DNA of the CDR3: TGCGCCAGCAGCCAATGGGGATTCGGGGTTAGCAATCAGCCCCAGCATTTT.

This chain uses TRBV7-9 with TRBJ1-6; tentatively, D is TRBD1 (5 bases). Between the trimmed V and J ends, which lost 5 bases and 3 bases, there was a span of 8 bases. The CDR3 has 14 amino acids. Per the germline V gene, CDR1 is SEHNR and CDR2 is FQNEAQ (reference sequence). CDR3 loop: CASSQDSYNSPLHF. CDR3 coding DNA: TGTGCCAGCAGCCAAGACAGCTATAATTCACCCCTCCACTTT. Complete variable domain (other parts from reference TRBV7-9 and TRBJ1-6): DTGVSQNPRHKITKRGQNVTFRCDPISEHNRLYWYRQTLGQGPEFLTYFQNEAQLEKSRLLSDRFSAERPKGSFSTLEIQRTEQGDSAMYLCASSQDSYNSPLHFGNGTRLTVT.

The table lists this clone with a count of one. In DNA, the CDR3 is TGTGCCAGCAGCTTATTAGGGGGCGGGGAGCTGTTTTTT. This sequence encodes CASSLLGGGELFF. The chain links TRBV7-3 to TRBJ2-2; a weak D match, TRBD1 (6 bases). Trimming cost V 2 bases and J 7 bases, with 8 bases left between them. Germline CDR1 SGHTA, CDR2 FQGTGA. The CDR3 is 13 amino acids.

This clone appeared a few times. The gene calls are TRBV10-3 and TRBJ2-7, with TRBD2 identical over 13 bases. The CDR3 loop spans 17 amino acids. The J segment lost 2 bases and the V segment lost 7 bases, leaving 11 bases of the junction unmatched. In germline, CDR1 is ENHRY, CDR2 SYGVKD. CDR3 in amino acids: CAITSVSGTSGTYEQYF. The CDR3, as DNA: TGTGCCATCACCTCAGTTTCCGGGACTAGCGGGACCTACGAGCAGTACTTC.

This rearrangement joins TRBV5-1 to TRBJ2-7; 10 bases fit TRBD2. The ends lost 2 bases at V and 0 bases at J; junction bases unmatched: 2. Germline CDR1 is SGHRS and CDR2 is YFSETQ. The CDR3 extends over 15 amino acids. CDR3 in amino acids: CASSLAGGPSYEQYF. The CDR3 DNA reads TGCGCCAGCAGCTTAGCGGGAGGGCCCTCCTACGAGCAGTACTTC.

The chain combines TRBV5-4 with TRBJ2-7; TRBD2 is a possible D gene (6 bases). Trimming pared 3 bases from V and 6 bases from J, leaving 22 bases between. Germline values: CDR1 SGHNT, CDR2 YYREEE (reference sequence). The CDR3 has 16 residues. The CDR3 loop is CASSSKLAAPTSEQYF. In DNA form, the CDR3 reads TGTGCCAGCAGCTCCAAACTAGCTGCGCCTACCAGCGAGCAGTACTTC.

The chain has TRBV27 and TRBJ2-7; D remains unclear. Germline CDR1 and CDR2: MNHEY and SMNVEV (reference sequence). This CDR3 is 15 amino acids long. The V and J ends lost 4 bases and 0 bases respectively, with 13 bases between them. CDR3 nucleotides: TGTGCCAGCAGTTCCCTAGGTGTAAGCTCCTACGAGCAGTACTTC. Its translation: CASSSLGVSSYEQYF.

The chain recombines TRBV25-1 with TRBJ2-7; 10 bases are a match to TRBD1. CDR3 size: 18 residues. Germline V gene lookup returns CDR1 MGHDK and CDR2 SYGVNS. V shed 0 bases and J 3 bases; nucleotides not matched to a gene: 11. CDR3 sequence: CASSEYVLPRTGGYEQYF. Written as DNA, the CDR3 is TGTGCCAGCAGTGAATATGTGCTTCCGAGGACAGGGGGCTACGAGCAGTACTTC.

CDR3 sequence (DNA): TGCAGCGTCTCAGCGGGACTCTCCTACGAGCAGTACTTC. This sequence encodes CSVSAGLSYEQYF. The chain combines TRBV29-1 with TRBJ2-7; TRBD2 aligns across 7 bases. V lost 6 bases, J lost 0 bases, and 5 bases stayed unmatched. Germline assignment: CDR1 SQVTM and CDR2 ANQGSEA. The CDR3 contains 13 residues.

This chain joins TRBV4-2 and TRBJ2-5; D is undetermined. Germline V gene lookup returns CDR1 LGHNA and CDR2 YNFKEQ. Trimming removed 1 base from V and 1 base from J, with 10 bases in between. The CDR3 extends over 15 amino acids. CDR3: CASSQVGGGQETQYF. The CDR3 coding sequence is TGTGCCAGCAGCCAAGTGGGTGGCGGCCAAGAGACCCAGTACTTC.

This clone was seen a few times. J is TRBJ2-7 and V is TRBV27; D possibly corresponds to TRBD1 (6 bases). Trimming cost V 5 bases and J 4 bases, with 15 bases left between them. CDR3 size: 14 residues. From germline, CDR1 is MNHEY and CDR2 SMNVEV (reference sequence). In DNA, the CDR3 is TGTGCCAGCAGTAACAGGGTCTCGGGATACGAGCAGTACTTC. The encoded protein is CASSNRVSGYEQYF.

The J gene is TRBJ2-7, the V gene TRBV4-1; the D is unclear. The CDR3 runs to 14 residues. From germline, CDR1 is MGHRA and CDR2 YSYEKL. V shed 3 bases and J shed 2 bases, with 11 bases lying between them. CDR3: CASSHQPGPYEQYF. The CDR3 region has the DNA TGCGCCAGCAGCCACCAACCCGGTCCCTACGAGCAGTACTTC.

CDR3 region: CASSLGLGPGSTDTQYF. The DNA for the CDR3 is TGTGCCAGCAGCTTAGGTTTGGGGCCCGGGAGTACGGATACGCAGTATTTT. The chain has TRBV7-3 and TRBJ2-3; possible D gene TRBD2, 6 bases. Germline V gene lookup returns CDR1 SGHTA and CDR2 FQGTGA. V was cut by 2 bases and J by 6 bases, with 21 bases left in between. The CDR3 is 17 amino acids.

This chain joins TRBV7-2 and TRBJ1-2; 10 bases map to TRBD1. Germline CDR1 reads SGHTA; CDR2 reads FQGNSA. CDR3 length: 15 amino acids. J lost 6 bases, V lost 4 bases, and 8 bases had no gene match. CDR3 coding DNA: TGTGCCAGCAGCTCCCGGACAGGGGGAGGGAATGGCTACACCTTC. Protein sequence: CASSSRTGGGNGYTF.

As regards this clone: This same CDR3 is encoded by further DNA sequences in the sample. The DNA of the CDR3 is TGTGCCAGCAGCGTAGGACAGGGGGCGTACGAGCAGTACTTC. Amino acid sequence: CASSVGQGAYEQYF. The V and J genes are TRBV9 and TRBJ2-7; 10 nucleotides match TRBD1. The CDR3 has 14 residues. Germline CDR1 reads SGDLS; CDR2 reads YYNGEE. V gave up 0 bases and J gave up 4 bases; unmatched junction bases: 1.

The chain links TRBV20-1 to TRBJ2-1; 8 bases fit TRBD1. The CDR3 runs 14 residues. V was pared by 3 bases and J by 7 bases, with 8 bases of the junction left unmatched. The V gene's germline CDR1 is DFQATT and CDR2 SNEGSKA (reference sequence). The CDR3 protein is CSASHGQGLNEQFF. The CDR3 nucleotides read TGCAGTGCTAGTCATGGACAGGGATTGAATGAGCAGTTCTTC.

J is TRBJ1-1 and V is TRBV18, with 7 bases fitting TRBD1. V was clipped by 3 bases and J by 6 bases; unmatched bases: 10. The germline V gene has CDR1 KGHSH and CDR2 LQKENI. The CDR3 extends over 15 amino acids. CDR3 DNA: TGTGCCAGCTCACCCCGAGGGGGGACAGACGCTGAAGCTTTCTTT. Its translation: CASSPRGGTDAEAFF.

The rearrangement joins TRBV7-8 to TRBJ2-7; possibly TRBD2 for D (5 bases). Trimming cost V 1 base and J 0 bases, with 7 bases left between them. This CDR3 has 14 amino acids. Per the germline V gene, CDR1 is SGHVS and CDR2 is FQNEAQ. CDR3 in amino acids: CASSLVGSSYEQYF. Here the CDR3 DNA reads TGTGCCAGCAGCTTAGTTGGGAGCTCCTACGAGCAGTACTTC.